The T cell receptor (beta chain) described here comes from a study of CD4 and CD8 cells across lung adenocarcinoma regions. This clonotype was counted at least ten times. TCRdb itself ran the PCR reads through MiXCR, one entry per CDR3 protein. The sample consists of 7,000 to 9,500 distinct CDR3 sequences, 35% to 50% of them appearing once. The CDR3 runs to 14 residues. From germline, CDR1 is MNHEY and CDR2 SMNVEV (reference sequence). Trimming took 2 bases from V and 4 from J, leaving 11 bases between them. Samples came from patients with localized non-small cell lung adenocarcinoma. V gene TRBV27 combines with J gene TRBJ1-1, with D unclear. The sample taken for sequencing was CD8+ T cells from the center of a lung tumor. This clonotype originated in a male donor with lung adenocarcinoma. The CD4 and CD8 labels of this study may be unreliable. This chain's CDR3 is CASSLKPGVTEAFF. The CDR3 DNA is TGTGCCAGCAGTTTAAAACCGGGTGTCACTGAAGCTTTCTTT.